One T cell receptor (beta chain) is described in this entry. Its matching antigen is unknown. The repertoire was sequenced with immunoSEQ multiplex PCR; TCRdb's copy has only in-frame clones and lacks some. This sample has 140,000 to 150,000 clones, with about 94% found just once. This record comes from a study of T cell responses to AZD1222 COVID-19 vaccine. The study, taken as a whole, reports: The study identified only five to seven AZD1222 recipients as seropositive at baseline.

The ends were cut back, 0 bases at V and 2 bases at J, with 9 bases in the middle. The CDR3 totals 14 residues. Germline V gives CDR1 SGDLS, CDR2 YYNGEE. The chain recombines TRBV9 with TRBJ2-7; D is uncertain. The sequencing used peripheral blood, collected on day 0 of AZD1222 vaccination. The source of this sequence is an adult in good health. The CDR3 region has the DNA TGTGCCAGCAGCGTAGAAGACGGACCCTACGAGCAGTACTTC. This translates into CASSVEDGPYEQYF.